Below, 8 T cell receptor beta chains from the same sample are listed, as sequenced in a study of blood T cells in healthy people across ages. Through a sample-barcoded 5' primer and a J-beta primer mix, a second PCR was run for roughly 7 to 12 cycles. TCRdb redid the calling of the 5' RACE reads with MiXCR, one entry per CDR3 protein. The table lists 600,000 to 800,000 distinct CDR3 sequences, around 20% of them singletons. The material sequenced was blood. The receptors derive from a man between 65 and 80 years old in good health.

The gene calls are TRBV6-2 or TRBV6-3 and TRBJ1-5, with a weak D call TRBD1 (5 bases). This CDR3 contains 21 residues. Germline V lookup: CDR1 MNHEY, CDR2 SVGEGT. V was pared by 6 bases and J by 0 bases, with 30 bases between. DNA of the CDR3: TGTGCCAGCAGAGTTACGACGGGAAGGGTTGGGGGAGGCAATAGCAATCAGCCCCAGCATTTT. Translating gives CASRVTTGRVGGGNSNQPQHF.

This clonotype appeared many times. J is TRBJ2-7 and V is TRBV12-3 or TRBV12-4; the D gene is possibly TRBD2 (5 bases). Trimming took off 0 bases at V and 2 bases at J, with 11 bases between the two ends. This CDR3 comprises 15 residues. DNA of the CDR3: TGTGCCAGCAGTTTAGCTGAGGGAAGAGCCTACGAGCAGTACTTC. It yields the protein CASSLAEGRAYEQYF.

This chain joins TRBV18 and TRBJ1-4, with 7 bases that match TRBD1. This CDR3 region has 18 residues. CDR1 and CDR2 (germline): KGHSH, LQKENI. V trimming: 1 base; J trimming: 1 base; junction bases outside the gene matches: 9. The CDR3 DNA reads TGTGCCAGCTCACCACGTGGACAGGACCAAGTAACTAATGAAAAACTGTTTTTT. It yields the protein CASSPRGQDQVTNEKLFF.

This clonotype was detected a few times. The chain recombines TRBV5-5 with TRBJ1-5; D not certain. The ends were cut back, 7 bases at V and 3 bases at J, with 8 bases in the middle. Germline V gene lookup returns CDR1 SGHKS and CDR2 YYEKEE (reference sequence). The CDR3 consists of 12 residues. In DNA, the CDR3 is TGTGCCAGCGGCGGCCCCAATCAGCCCCAGCATTTT. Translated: CASGGPNQPQHF.

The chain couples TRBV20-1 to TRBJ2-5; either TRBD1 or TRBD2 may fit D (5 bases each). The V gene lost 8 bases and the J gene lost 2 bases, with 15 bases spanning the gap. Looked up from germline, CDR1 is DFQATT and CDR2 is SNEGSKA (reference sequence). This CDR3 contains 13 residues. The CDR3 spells CSPKGPSQETQYF. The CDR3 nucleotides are TGCAGTCCCAAGGGACCCAGTCAAGAGACCCAGTACTTC.

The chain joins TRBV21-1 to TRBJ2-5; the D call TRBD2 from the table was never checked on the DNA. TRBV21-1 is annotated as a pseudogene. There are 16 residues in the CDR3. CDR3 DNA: TGTGCCAGCAGCAAACTGCTAGCGGGAGGGTTAGAGACCCAGTACTTC. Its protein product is CASSKLLAGGLETQYF.

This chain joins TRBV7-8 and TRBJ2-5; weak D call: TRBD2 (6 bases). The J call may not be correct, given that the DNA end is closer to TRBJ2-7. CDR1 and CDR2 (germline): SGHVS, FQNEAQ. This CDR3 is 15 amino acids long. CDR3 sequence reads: CASSLGLELGYEQYF. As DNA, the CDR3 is TGTGCCAGCAGCTTAGGACTAGAGTTGGGCTACGAGCAGTACTTC.

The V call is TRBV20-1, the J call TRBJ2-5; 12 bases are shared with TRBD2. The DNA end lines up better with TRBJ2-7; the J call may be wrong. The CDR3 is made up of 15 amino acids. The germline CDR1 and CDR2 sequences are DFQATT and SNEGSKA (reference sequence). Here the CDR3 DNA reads TGCAGTGCAAAGCTGCTAGCGGGAGGGGCTTACGAGCAGTACTTC. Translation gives CSAKLLAGGAYEQYF.